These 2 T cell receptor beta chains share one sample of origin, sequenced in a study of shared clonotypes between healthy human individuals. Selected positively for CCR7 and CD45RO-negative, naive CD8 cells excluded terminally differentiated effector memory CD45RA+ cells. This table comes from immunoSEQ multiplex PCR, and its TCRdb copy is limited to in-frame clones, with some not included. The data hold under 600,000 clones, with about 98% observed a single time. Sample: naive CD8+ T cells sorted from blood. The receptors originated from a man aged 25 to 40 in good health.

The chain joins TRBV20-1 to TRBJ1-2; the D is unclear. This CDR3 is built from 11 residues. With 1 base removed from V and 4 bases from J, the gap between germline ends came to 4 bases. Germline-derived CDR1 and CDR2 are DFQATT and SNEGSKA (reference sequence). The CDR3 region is CSARVGYGYTF. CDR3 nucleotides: TGCAGTGCTAGAGTTGGCTATGGCTACACCTTC.

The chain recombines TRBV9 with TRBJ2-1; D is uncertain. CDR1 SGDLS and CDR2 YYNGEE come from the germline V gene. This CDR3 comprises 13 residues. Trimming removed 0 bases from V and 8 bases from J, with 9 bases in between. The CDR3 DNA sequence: TGTGCCAGCAGCGTAGAGGGATTGGATGAGCAGTTCTTC. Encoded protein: CASSVEGLDEQFF.